This T cell receptor (beta chain) is from a study of OX40 agonist ivuxolimab in advanced cancers. Clones were read by immunoSEQ multiplex PCR, and TCRdb kept only the in-frame ones, dropping some. The sample has 69,000 or so clones, approximately 90% seen once. If patients had autoimmune disease history or systemic immunosuppression, they were excluded. Collection of blood occurred at baseline, at cycle 4 day 1, and at cycle 7 day 1. V dropped 1 base and J dropped 5 bases, with 16 bases sitting between them. The CDR3 consists of 15 residues. In germline, CDR1 is SGHDT, CDR2 YYEEEE. The material sequenced was CD4+ or CD8+ T cells sorted from blood, taken in a trial of the OX40 agonist ivuxolimab. This rearrangement joins TRBV5-6 to TRBJ2-7; D gene uncertain. This TCR derives from an adult with an advanced solid tumor such as melanoma, head and neck, liver or kidney cancer. CDR3: CASSLKSVAAHEQYF. As DNA, the CDR3 is TGTGCCAGCAGCTTGAAGTCGGTAGCCGCACACGAGCAGTACTTC.